These 28 T cell receptor beta chains came from one sample sequenced in a study of T-cell reconstitution after alpha-beta-depleted transplantation in children. Unique molecular identifiers were incorporated during preparation of the TCRbeta library. TCRdb re-derived calls from the PCR reads in MiXCR, one entry per CDR3 protein. The sample holds 83,000 or so distinct CDR3 sequences; roughly 7.7% are singletons and the top ten take under 8%. This material consisted of PBMCs from the stem cell graft donor, taken from the stem cell graft. The receptors were sampled from a human donor who donated a stem cell graft to a child with congenital amegakaryocytic thrombocytopenia.

This clonotype was detected ten times or more. This chain links TRBV20-1 with TRBJ2-1; 10 bases fit TRBD2. The CDR3 covers 14 residues. The germline V gene encodes CDR1 DFQATT and CDR2 SNEGSKA (reference sequence). The ends lost 5 bases at V and 8 bases at J; junction bases unmatched: 9. The CDR3 protein is CSAHSSGGADEQFF. DNA for the CDR3: TGCAGTGCTCACTCAAGCGGGGGGGCGGATGAGCAGTTCTTC.

The chain carries TRBV6-1 and TRBJ1-1; no clear D gene. The V end lost 8 bases, the J end lost 1 base, and 14 bases lay between the germline ends. Germline CDR1 MNHNS, CDR2 SASEGT. The CDR3 totals 14 residues. The CDR3 loop is CASSPLEANTEAFF. The CDR3 bases are TGTGCCAGCTCCCCGTTAGAGGCGAACACTGAAGCTTTCTTT.

V usage is TRBV14 and J usage is TRBJ2-3; 7 nucleotides line up with TRBD2. V trimming: 3 bases; J trimming: 3 bases; junction bases outside the gene matches: 6. This CDR3 contains 15 residues. The germline V gene encodes CDR1 SGHDN and CDR2 FVKESK. Written as DNA, the CDR3 is TGTGCCAGCAGCCACCTAGCGGACCTTACAGATACGCAGTATTTT. This encodes CASSHLADLTDTQYF.

This clonotype has a count of ten or more. V usage is TRBV7-2 and J usage is TRBJ1-1, with D perhaps matching TRBD1 (6 bases). The CDR3 runs 12 residues. Germline assignment: CDR1 SGHTA and CDR2 FQGNSA. The V end was cut by 3 bases, the J end by 7 bases, with 9 bases between. CDR3 sequence (DNA): TGTGCCAGCAGCTTGCGGACAGATGAAGCTTTCTTT. Translated: CASSLRTDEAFF.

This chain joins TRBV20-1 and TRBJ1-5, with a tentative D call TRBD1 (5 bases). The CDR3 loop spans 14 amino acids. V was clipped by 2 bases and J by 7 bases, with 15 bases between them. CDR1 and CDR2 from the germline V gene are DFQATT and SNEGSKA (reference sequence). The CDR3 DNA sequence: TGCAGTGCTAGAAGGGGCCGGGGAATCCAGCCCCAGCATTTT. This translates into CSARRGRGIQPQHF.

This clonotype was detected ten times or more. CDR3 amino acids: CSASRDRGRRQPQHF. CDR3 bases: TGCAGTGCTAGTCGCGACAGGGGGCGGAGACAGCCCCAGCATTTT. The chain is built from TRBV20-1 and TRBJ1-5; 10 bases fit TRBD1. The V gene end was trimmed by 3 bases and the J gene end by 7 bases; junction bases not matched to a gene: 9. Germline values: CDR1 DFQATT, CDR2 SNEGSKA (reference sequence). CDR3 size: 15 residues.

This clonotype was counted once. Just one base apart from a much larger clone, this may be a read error. The chain uses TRBV11-2 and TRBJ2-1; D possibly corresponds to TRBD2 (5 bases). The CDR3 contains 13 residues. Germline loops: CDR1 SGHAT, CDR2 FQNNGV. In DNA, the CDR3 is TGTGCCACCAGCTTAGAAACTACCGGGAAACAGTTCTTC. Translation: CATSLETTGKQFF.

This clonotype was seen many times. J is TRBJ2-3 and V is TRBV7-9; 7 bases fit TRBD2. The germline V gene encodes CDR1 SEHNR and CDR2 FQNEAQ (reference sequence). This CDR3 spans 13 amino acids. The J segment lost 5 bases and the V segment lost 5 bases, leaving 4 bases of the junction unmatched. The CDR3, as DNA: TGTGCCAGCAGCGGGACTATTGGAGATACGCAGTATTTT. Its translation: CASSGTIGDTQYF.

Ten or more counts support this clonotype. V and J are TRBV5-1 and TRBJ1-6, with no clear D. This CDR3 spans 13 amino acids. Germline CDR1 and CDR2: SGHRS and YFSETQ. V was shortened by 5 bases and J by 7 bases, with 10 bases between the two germline ends. The CDR3 nucleotides are TGCGCCAGCAGTTACTCGGAAAATTCACCCCTCCACTTT. Translating it yields CASSYSENSPLHF.

The J gene is TRBJ1-2, the V gene TRBV5-1; 9 positions agree with TRBD1. CDR3 length equals 14 residues. The V segment lost 3 bases and the J segment 6 bases; nucleotides outside the gene matches: 6. The germline V gene encodes CDR1 SGHRS and CDR2 YFSETQ. The CDR3 DNA is TGCGCCAGCAGCTGGGGACAGGGAAGGGATGGCTACACCTTC. This sequence encodes CASSWGQGRDGYTF.

V gene TRBV20-1 combines with J gene TRBJ2-3, with D possibly being TRBD2 (5 bases). The V and J ends lost 3 bases and 4 bases respectively, with 11 bases between them. Germline V lookup: CDR1 DFQATT, CDR2 SNEGSKA (reference sequence). The CDR3 is made up of 13 amino acids. Written as DNA, the CDR3 is TGCAGTGCTAGTCGGGTCGGGGCAGATACGCAGTATTTT. This encodes CSASRVGADTQYF.

This clonotype was seen repeatedly, ten times or more. The rearrangement joins TRBV20-1 to TRBJ2-1; D remains unclear. This CDR3 is built from 14 residues. Germline CDR1 is DFQATT and CDR2 is SNEGSKA (reference sequence). Trimming pared 8 bases from V and 3 bases from J, leaving 17 bases between. CDR3 DNA: TGCAGTCATGAGACCCGAAGCAACTACAATGAGCAGTTCTTC. Amino acids: CSHETRSNYNEQFF.

This clonotype was detected many times. This sequence joins TRBV20-1 and TRBJ2-7, with a weak D call TRBD1 (6 bases). Germline V gene sequence: CDR1 DFQATT, CDR2 SNEGSKA (reference sequence). The CDR3 has 13 residues. The germline V and J ends were trimmed by 6 bases and 1 base, with 13 bases remaining between them. The DNA of the CDR3 is TGCAGTGCCAGCCCCGGGACATCCTACGAGCAGTACTTC. It translates to CSASPGTSYEQYF.

This clonotype was observed at least ten times. The CDR3: CASSQAESEQYF. CDR3 DNA sequence: TGTGCCAGCAGCCAAGCGGAAAGTGAGCAGTACTTC. This sequence joins TRBV3-1 and TRBJ2-7; D not certain. The CDR3 extends over 12 amino acids. Germline V gives CDR1 LGHDT, CDR2 YNNKEL (reference sequence). Between the trimmed V and J ends, which lost 1 base and 7 bases, there was a span of 8 bases.

This clonotype was recorded at least ten times. This rearrangement joins TRBV11-2 to TRBJ2-7; 8 nucleotides match TRBD2. V lost 5 bases and J lost 2; bases outside the gene matches: 8. CDR3 length equals 15 residues. The germline CDR1 and CDR2 sequences are SGHAT and FQNNGV. The CDR3 here is CASSRENSGTYEQYF. The CDR3 DNA is TGTGCCAGCAGCCGAGAAAATAGCGGGACCTACGAGCAGTACTTC.

Many counts were recorded for this clonotype. J is TRBJ2-5 and V is TRBV11-2; D is possibly TRBD2 (5 bases). Germline assignment: CDR1 SGHAT and CDR2 FQNNGV. Trimming pared 4 bases from V and 5 bases from J, leaving 17 bases between. This CDR3 comprises 15 residues. DNA for the CDR3: TGTGCCAGCAGCTCGCCGCGAGGGCTGGTGGAGACCCAGTACTTC. Translated: CASSSPRGLVETQYF.

The sample holds a few counts of this clonotype. A much larger clonotype is one base distant, so this may be a read error. J is TRBJ2-7 and V is TRBV6-1; D call uncertain. The germline gives CDR1 MNHNS, CDR2 SASEGT. This CDR3 is 15 amino acids long. Trimming cost V 6 bases and J 0 bases, with 15 bases left between them. The CDR3 coding sequence is TGTGCCAGCAGGCCACTACCTTCTAGCTCCTACGAGCAGTACTTC. Protein product: CASRPLPSSSYEQYF.

This clonotype occurred many times. The chain combines TRBV6-5 with TRBJ2-3; D is unresolved. Trimming removed 2 bases from V and 2 bases from J, with 17 bases in between. The CDR3 length is 17 residues. Germline-derived CDR1 and CDR2 are MNHEY and SVGAGI. The CDR3: CASSYGPLAAPTDTQYF. In nucleotides, the CDR3 is TGTGCCAGCAGTTACGGACCTTTAGCAGCTCCCACAGATACGCAGTATTTT.

Of note for this clonotype: This is likely a read error, given that the CDR3 carries no conserved phenylalanine or tryptophan at its end. For the CDR3, the DNA is TGTGCCAGCAGCCCCCCGATGGTGCTTACTAGCGCGGATGAGCAGTTCTTG. Protein: CASSPPMVLTSADEQFL. The chain uses TRBV7-9 and TRBJ2-1; 7 bases map to TRBD2. Germline assignment: CDR1 SEHNR and CDR2 FQNEAQ (reference sequence). The CDR3 runs to 17 residues. Unmatched junction bases numbered 18, after V lost 5 bases and J lost 8 bases.

In its sample, this clonotype was seen a few times. The V and J genes are TRBV27 and TRBJ1-2, with a tentative D call TRBD1 (6 bases). V lost 5 bases and J 1 base, leaving 14 bases between the germline ends. Germline values: CDR1 MNHEY, CDR2 SMNVEV (reference sequence). This CDR3 region has 15 residues. The CDR3 region is CASSKHRDNNYGYTF. The CDR3 DNA reads as TGTGCCAGCAGTAAACACCGGGACAATAACTATGGCTACACCTTC.

V usage is TRBV20-1 and J usage is TRBJ2-2; TRBD1 is a possible D gene (6 bases). This CDR3 region has 14 residues. V lost 5 bases and J lost 1, with 11 bases in between. CDR1 DFQATT and CDR2 SNEGSKA come from the germline V gene (reference sequence). As DNA, the CDR3 is TGCAGTGCTTTTAGGGGACAGAACACCGGGGAGCTGTTTTTT. Its protein is CSAFRGQNTGELFF.

This clonotype has a count of ten or more. The V call is TRBV20-1, the J call TRBJ1-1; no reliable D call. The length of the CDR3 is 10 residues. Germline V lookup: CDR1 DFQATT, CDR2 SNEGSKA (reference sequence). V lost 3 bases, J lost 10 bases, and 9 bases lay in between. The CDR3 protein is CSARQRGAFF. As DNA, the CDR3 is TGCAGTGCTAGGCAGAGAGGAGCTTTCTTT.

This clonotype was picked up many times. The CDR3 nucleotides read TGTGCCAGCAGCTCCGGGACTAGCGGGGAATTAAACAATGAGCAGTTCTTC. Protein: CASSSGTSGELNNEQFF. The V and J genes are TRBV11-1 and TRBJ2-1, with TRBD2 matching 13 bases. The CDR3 contains 17 residues. From germline, CDR1 is SGHAT and CDR2 FQDESV (reference sequence). After removal of 4 bases from V and 5 bases from J, the junction contained 8 bases not matched to a gene.

The J gene is TRBJ1-1, the V gene TRBV21-1. TRBV21-1 is designated a pseudogene. CDR3 length equals 22 residues. CDR3 bases: TGTGCCAGCCGGCATAAACCCCACCAACGGAGGGTCCCCAACCACCCTTGGACTGAAGTTTTCTTT. Translation: CASRHKPHQRRVPNHPWTEVFF.

This clonotype came up many times. The V and J genes are TRBV5-5 and TRBJ2-7, with no clear D. The CDR3 covers 14 residues. Germline V gives CDR1 SGHKS, CDR2 YYEKEE (reference sequence). V was cut by 0 bases and J by 2 bases, with 9 bases left in between. The CDR3 region has the DNA TGTGCCAGCAGCTTGGAGGGTTCGCCCTACGAGCAGTACTTC. Protein product: CASSLEGSPYEQYF.

The chain joins TRBV18 to TRBJ1-1, with unresolved D. V was shortened by 1 base and J by 2 bases, with 8 bases between the two germline ends. CDR3 length equals 14 residues. The germline V gene has CDR1 KGHSH and CDR2 LQKENI. CDR3 DNA sequence: TGTGCCAGCTCACCACGAGACTCCAACACTGAAGCTTTCTTT. It is translated as CASSPRDSNTEAFF.

This clonotype was found many times. The chain joins TRBV5-1 to TRBJ2-7, with a tentative D call TRBD1 (6 bases). This CDR3 region has 15 residues. Germline CDR1 is SGHRS and CDR2 is YFSETQ. V was trimmed by 1 base and J by 5 bases, leaving 16 bases between them. The CDR3 sequence is CASSLWSGAAHEQYF. CDR3 DNA: TGCGCCAGCAGCTTGTGGTCAGGGGCCGCCCACGAGCAGTACTTC.

This clonotype was counted a few times. V and J are TRBV5-1 and TRBJ2-3, with a weak D call TRBD1 (5 bases). The germline V gene encodes CDR1 SGHRS and CDR2 YFSETQ. Trimming shortened V by 1 base and J by 4 bases, and 7 bases separated the two germline ends. The CDR3 loop spans 13 amino acids. DNA for the CDR3: TGCGCCAGCAGCTTGCAGGGATCAGATACGCAGTATTTT. It specifies CASSLQGSDTQYF.